This TCR beta chain was observed in a study of chemoradiotherapy in HPV16-positive cancers (dated 2022 in TCRdb). Regarding the study in general: Candidate HPV-specific T-cell clones and common TCR motifs were defined by functional T-cell assays performed on cells from a couple of HPV16-positive patients. The study set out to ask whether T-cell immunity against the HPV oncoproteins E6 and E7 changes over the course of chemoradiotherapy and whether that immunity affects survival. The candidate HPV-specific TCRs and motifs were subsequently tracked in TCR repertoires obtained from approximately 91 patients with HPV-related cancers. Study-wide conclusions, independent of this receptor: In HPV16-positive patients, expansion of HPV-responsive T cells during chemoradiotherapy was associated with improved recurrence-free survival. Expansion of candidate HPV-specific clones and E7-related TCR motifs was observed in the tumor microenvironment during treatment, whereas no such expansion was observed for non-HPV-specific T cells. The survival association was reported for HPV16-positive patients, and the functional definition of HPV-specific T cells was derived from only a couple of HPV16-positive patients.

Relative to germline, V is missing 6 bases and J is missing 0 bases, with 13 bases of the junction outside any gene match. The CDR3 measures 17 amino acids from cysteine to phenylalanine. Of the read, only the CDR3 DNA is kept; its 51 bases are in frame from base 1. In the germline V gene, CDR1 corresponds to SGHVS and CDR2 to FNYEAQ. Libraries came from the immunoSEQ multiplex PCR assay. TCRdb limited this immuneACCESS table to in-frame rearrangements with V and J called. A share of clones is missing; checked studies link under half to unresolved V genes, and the rest is unexplained. The sample table holds approximately 8,500 clones, of which around 72% were seen once. Around 8.6% of the sample is held by the ten biggest clonotypes. Worth noting for this clone: Its specific antigen is unknown. It has no much larger one-base neighbor in the sample; base qualities were not kept.

Repertoires were sampled repeatedly over the course of chemoradiotherapy, so clonal expansion could be followed in the tumor microenvironment. This sample was taken from a patient who underwent chemoradiotherapy. The rearrangement joined TRBV7-6 to TRBJ1-1, with 7 bases matching TRBD1. This TCR derives from a human donor with HPV-associated anogenital cancer. The nucleotide sequence reads TGTGCCAGCAGTTTGAAGAGGGGGCAGCGGGTGAACACTGAAGCTTTCTTT. The translation is CASSLKRGQRVNTEAFF.